This TCR beta chain was identified during a study of T cell repertoires in cytomegalovirus infection (dated by TCRdb to about 2019). A note on the overall study: Peptide stimulations targeted recently identified HLA-C-restricted CMV epitopes, whose presentation resists viral immunomodulation, together with well-studied HLA-B-restricted epitopes. Donor HLA type was relevant to the analysis, as public TCR beta signatures indicated carriage of CMV infection together with the matching HLA type.

This clonotype was found many times. Its target antigen remains unknown. Base qualities are missing; no much larger clone stands one base away. The sequencing machine was an Illumina HiSeq 1500. TCRdb reprocessed the public reads (quality trimming at Q25 with fastp, clone calling with MiXCR) and kept in-frame beta chains. Records with the same CDR3 protein are collapsed into one entry carrying the most frequent genes and DNA. Here the sample has roughly 700,000 distinct CDR3 sequences; about 30% occur a single time. The ten largest clones capture 18% of the sample. Looking up the germline V gene yields CDR1 SGHVS and CDR2 FQNEAQ. The junction shows trimming of 0 bases on V and 8 bases on J, plus 11 bases between the germline ends. The CDR3 starts with the cysteine, ends with the phenylalanine, and has 14 residues. Only the CDR3 part of the read is kept: 42 bases, read in frame from the first base. What the work shows at the level of the full study, not this receptor alone: Carriers of CMV infection plus the relevant HLA type were discriminated by the cumulative frequency of public TCR beta family members in the study cohort and in an independent approximately 340-donor cohort. In the ex vivo response, HLA-C-restricted CMV-specific TCR beta clonotypes were dominant, and in two of eight donors the single most frequent clonotype came from this HLA-C-restricted group.

What the treatment or condition label conveys for this sample: in vitro stimulation with specific CMV peptide epitopes to enrich CMV-specific T cells. The source is a human donor in good health (CMV status not recorded). Some clones in this sample may be carry-over from other donors' samples. Sequencing was performed on cultured PBMCs, taken from culture after CMV antigen stimulation. The chain is encoded by TRBV7-8 joined to TRBJ2-4; matching of 6 bases hints at TRBD2 as the D gene. The sequenced DNA: TGTGCCAGCAGCTTAGCGCCGGCGGGGTACATTCAGTACTTC. It is translated as CASSLAPAGYIQYF.